The T cell receptor beta chain described here comes from a study of cytomegalovirus exposure and HLA in healthy donors. Overall study findings and caveats: When a later analysis was performed, an Asian-associated ancestry cluster reportedly had fewer N-insertions than the roughly 730-donor mean. Cytomegalovirus association was assigned to about 150 TCR beta chains.

Notes on this clone: Its specificity is unknown.

This PCR relied on a set of 60 Vbeta primers and 13 Jbeta primers. In the authors' workflow: About 12 million of 75 million to 85 million unique TCR beta chains were shared, per a later count. The table came from immunoSEQ multiplex PCR; TCRdb's copy has only in-frame clones and leaves some out. That table furnishes V, J and clone size, whereas the DNA furnished D and trimming. Here the sample spans 200,000 to 250,000 clones, 65% to 80% being singletons. Healthy bone marrow donors made up the cohort. The CDR3 has 14 residues. Looked up from germline, CDR1 is SGHDT and CDR2 is YYEEEE. Trimming took 0 bases from V and 3 from J, leaving 9 bases between them.

The sequence derives from a girl aged 2-10 years in good health and CMV-seronegative. The gene calls are TRBV5-6 and TRBJ1-2; D ambiguous. Material: PBMCs. The CDR3 loop reads CASSLERRYYGYTF. The CDR3 DNA reads TGTGCCAGCAGCTTGGAAAGGCGGTACTATGGCTACACCTTC. Drawing the rest from reference TRBV5-6 and TRBJ1-2, the complete variable domain is DAGVTQSPTHLIKTRGQQVTLRCSPKSGHDTVSWYQQALGQGPQFIFQYYEEEERQRGNFPDRFSGHQFPNYSSELNVNALLLGDSALYLCASSLERRYYGYTFGSGTRLTVV.